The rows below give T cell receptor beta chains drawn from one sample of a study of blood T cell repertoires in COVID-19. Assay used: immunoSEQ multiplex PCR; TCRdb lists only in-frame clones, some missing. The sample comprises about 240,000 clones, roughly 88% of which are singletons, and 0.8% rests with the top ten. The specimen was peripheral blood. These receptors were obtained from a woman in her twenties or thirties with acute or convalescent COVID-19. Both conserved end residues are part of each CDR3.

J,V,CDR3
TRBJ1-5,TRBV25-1,CASSESGEPYSNQPQHF
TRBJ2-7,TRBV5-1,CASAGLSSYEQYF
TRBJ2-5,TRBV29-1,CSVEDYRGETQYF
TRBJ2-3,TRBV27,CASSLRDLADTQYF
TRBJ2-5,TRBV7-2,CASRQGGTETQYF
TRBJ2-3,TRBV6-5,CASGGTSGGADTQYF
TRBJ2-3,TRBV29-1,CSVEGAGSYTQYF
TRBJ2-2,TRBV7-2,CASSTRLVSGELFF
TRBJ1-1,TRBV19,CASRGQGVTEAFF
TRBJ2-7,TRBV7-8,CASSLTSEQYF
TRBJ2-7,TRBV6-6,CASSQRSGFYYEQYF
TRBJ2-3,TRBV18,CASSPPSSGASTDTQYF
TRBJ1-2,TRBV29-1,CSVQGSYGYTF
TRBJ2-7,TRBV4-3,CASSQGQGLSYEQYF
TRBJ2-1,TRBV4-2,CASSQVTGTSGNKEQFF
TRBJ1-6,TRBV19,CASSMSGNNNSPLHF
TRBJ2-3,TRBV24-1,CATGGRDRTDTQYF
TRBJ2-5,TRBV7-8,CASSLSRTQETQYF
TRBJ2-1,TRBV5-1,CASSSLSGRNGEQFF
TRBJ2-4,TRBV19,CASSLAGVDIQYF
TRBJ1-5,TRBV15,CATSRDPREQPQHF
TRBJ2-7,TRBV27,CASSLFKSAGAGYEQYF
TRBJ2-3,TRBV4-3,CASSQDSFLDTQYF
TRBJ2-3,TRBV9,CASSVAQGLAGTDTQYF
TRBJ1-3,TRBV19,CASWDRSYNSGNTIYF
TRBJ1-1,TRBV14,CARLTLGTEAFF
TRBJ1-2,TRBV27,CASSWGGRGGYTF
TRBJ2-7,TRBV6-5,CASSMTPPYEQYF
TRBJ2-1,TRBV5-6,CASSPTGYDEQFF
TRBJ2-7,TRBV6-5,CASSYSVAGRGYEQYF
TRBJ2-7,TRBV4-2,CASSQNRLAGLYEQYF
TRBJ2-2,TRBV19,CASSIRPGGSGELFF
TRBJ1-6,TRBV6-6,CASSRAKLQGQGGSPLHF
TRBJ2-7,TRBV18,CASSQDRGAYEQYF
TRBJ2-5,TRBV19,CASTRRDRGRETQYF
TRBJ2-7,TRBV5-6,CASSATGYEQYF
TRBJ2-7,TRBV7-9,CASSLTGGDSYEQYF
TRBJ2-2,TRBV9,CASSVPRDRGNTGELFF
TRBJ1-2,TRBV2,CASSMTVGNYGYTF
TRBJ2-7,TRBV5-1,CASTPDSSYEQYF